This TCR beta chain was sequenced in a study of blood T cell repertoires in COVID-19. Overall study context: Sites across the United States, Italy and Spain contributed samples from acute and convalescent COVID-19. In each case, the material was cDNA or gDNA derived from T cells, B-cell-depleted T cells, or PBMCs.

Authors' data handling: Estimation of nucleated cell counts was performed using reference gene primer amplification. Clones were read by immunoSEQ multiplex PCR, and TCRdb kept only the in-frame ones, dropping some. V and J calls and clone size come straight from that table; D and trimming were deduced from the DNA. The table shows around 150,000 clones, with about nine tenths occurring only once. Germline lookup yields CDR1 MGHRA and CDR2 YSYEKL. The CDR3 has 14 amino acids. V was shortened by 0 bases and J by 4 bases, with 7 bases between the two germline ends. This TCR was recovered from a man aged 18 to 35 with acute or convalescent COVID-19. The source material was peripheral blood. The rearrangement uses TRBV4-1 and TRBJ2-1; the D is unclear. CDR3 sequence: CASSQDSEYNEQFF. The CDR3 DNA follows: TGCGCCAGCAGCCAAGATTCCGAGTACAATGAGCAGTTCTTC.